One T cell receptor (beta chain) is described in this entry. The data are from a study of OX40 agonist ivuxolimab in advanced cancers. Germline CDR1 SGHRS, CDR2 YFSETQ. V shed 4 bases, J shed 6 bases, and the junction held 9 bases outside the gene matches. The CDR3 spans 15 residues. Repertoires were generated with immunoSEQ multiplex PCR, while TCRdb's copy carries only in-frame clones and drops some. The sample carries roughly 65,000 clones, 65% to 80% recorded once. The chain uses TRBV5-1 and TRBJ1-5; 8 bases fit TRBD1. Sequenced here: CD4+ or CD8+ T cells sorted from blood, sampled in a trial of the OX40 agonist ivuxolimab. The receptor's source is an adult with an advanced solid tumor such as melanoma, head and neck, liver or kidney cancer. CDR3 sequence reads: CASSPDRGGGQPQHF. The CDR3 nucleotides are TGCGCCAGCAGCCCTGACAGGGGAGGAGGTCAGCCCCAGCATTTT.